These 26 T cell receptor beta chains were sequenced from one sample in a study of T-cell memory formation after mild COVID-19 (dated by TCRdb to about 2021). Library preparation used 5' RACE. Instrument used: Illumina NovaSeq 6000. TCRdb handled the public reads itself, with Q25 trimming in fastp and clone calling in MiXCR, and kept productive beta chains. Rows with a matching CDR3 protein are joined into one entry that keeps the most common DNA and genes. A total of 250,000 to 350,000 distinct CDR3 sequences appear in this sample, more than 15% of them only once. The ten largest account for roughly 20% of the sample. Sequences were obtained from PBMCs or a T cell subset sorted from them (not recorded which). These receptors all come from a man between 18 and 29 years old who had mild COVID-19 (a few samples of this study predate the infection). The sample titles of this study are shuffled in the database, so cell type and time point are left out; the donor was told from shared clones.

The chain carries TRBV28 and TRBJ2-7; no reliable D call. V was shortened by 8 bases and J by 6 bases, with 17 bases between the two germline ends. Germline loops: CDR1 MDHEN, CDR2 SYDVKM. The CDR3 consists of 13 residues. Written as DNA, the CDR3 is TGTGCCAGCGCCTCACCCCGGGCTAGCGAGCAGTACGTC. It encodes CASASPRASEQYV.

To note about this clonotype: The missing conserved phenylalanine or tryptophan at the end of this CDR3 makes a read error likely. No DNA is shown, since the ends of the CDR3 on it are uncertain; the CDR3 is the one TCRdb lists. CDR3 loop: CASSLGQRL. The genes are TRBV10-1 and TRBJ1-3; the D call of TRBD1 is as the table states it, not checked on the DNA. CDR1 and CDR2 (germline): WNHNN, SYGVQD (reference sequence). The CDR3 has 9 amino acids, counting both end residues.

This clonotype was counted a few times. The chain carries TRBV16 and TRBJ1-4, with D perhaps TRBD1 (5 bases). Between the trimmed V and J ends, which lost 4 bases and 4 bases, there was a span of 10 bases. The CDR3 runs to 14 residues. The germline CDR1 and CDR2 sequences are KGHSY and FQNENV. The CDR3 is CASSPRVNNEKLFF. The CDR3 nucleotides are TGTGCCAGCAGCCCCAGGGTGAATAATGAAAAACTGTTTTTT.

This rearrangement joins TRBV4-1 to TRBJ1-4; 7 bases align to TRBD1. Germline V gene data show CDR1 as MGHRA and CDR2 as YSYEKL. This CDR3 contains 15 residues. V was clipped by 4 bases and J by 5 bases; unmatched bases: 7. Written as DNA, the CDR3 is TGCGCCAGCAGCCGAATGACAGGGCGGAATGAAAAACTGTTTTTT. Translating gives CASSRMTGRNEKLFF.

This clonotype has at least ten counts. The rearrangement links TRBV20-1 to TRBJ1-1, with D tentatively TRBD1 (5 bases). Per the germline V gene, CDR1 is DFQATT and CDR2 is SNEGSKA (reference sequence). V lost 7 bases and J lost 6, with 18 bases in between. The CDR3 consists of 13 residues. CDR3: CSGANLRVAEAFF. The CDR3 bases are TGCAGTGGTGCGAACCTCAGGGTCGCTGAAGCTTTCTTT.

V and J are TRBV5-1 and TRBJ2-3; 8 positions match TRBD2. The CDR3 spans 15 residues. J lost 4 bases, V lost 5 bases, and 9 bases had no gene match. In germline, CDR1 is SGHRS, CDR2 YFSETQ. DNA for the CDR3: TGCGCCAGCAGACCCGTCGGGGGGGGCCCAGATACGCAGTATTTT. It codes for CASRPVGGGPDTQYF.

The sample holds a few counts of this clonotype. The chain carries TRBV7-6 and TRBJ1-1; perhaps TRBD1 as D (5 bases). Between the trimmed V and J ends, which lost 5 bases and 5 bases, there was a span of 18 bases. The CDR3 extends over 15 amino acids. CDR1 and CDR2 from the germline V gene are SGHVS and FNYEAQ. In DNA form, the CDR3 reads TGTGCCAGCAGCAAGAAGTGGCAGCGGGGGACTGAAGCTTTCTTT. Translation gives CASSKKWQRGTEAFF. Full variable domain (remainder filled in from reference TRBV7-6 and TRBJ1-1): GAGVSQSPRYKVTKRGQDVALRCDPISGHVSLYWYRQALGQGPEFLTYFNYEAQQDKSGLPNDRFSAERPEGSISTLTIQRTEQRDSAMYRCASSKKWQRGTEAFFGQGTRLTVV.

This clonotype was counted between two and nine times. The gene calls are TRBV7-9 and TRBJ1-6; possibly TRBD1 for D (5 bases). V was trimmed by 10 bases and J by 10 bases, leaving 14 bases between them. The CDR3 totals 12 residues. CDR1 is SEHNR and CDR2 is FQNEAQ in the germline V gene (reference sequence). CDR3 region: CATRDGGSPLHF. The CDR3 nucleotides read TGTGCCACCCGGGACGGAGGATCACCCCTCCACTTT.

The chain's CDR3 is CASSMTGVNEQFF. CDR3 DNA: TGTGCCAGCAGCATGACAGGGGTCAATGAGCAGTTCTTC. The genes are TRBV6-5 and TRBJ2-1, with 8 bases fitting TRBD1. The ends lost 6 bases at V and 6 bases at J; junction bases unmatched: 4. The CDR3 has 13 amino acids. Germline assignment: CDR1 MNHEY and CDR2 SVGAGI.

In this sample, this clonotype turned up a few times. V and J are TRBV6-5 and TRBJ1-1, with a tentative D call TRBD1 (5 bases). This CDR3 is built from 16 residues. The ends were cut back, 3 bases at V and 0 bases at J, with 14 bases in the middle. Germline lookup yields CDR1 MNHEY and CDR2 SVGAGI. Here the CDR3 reads CASSYKAGIMNTEAFF. Here the CDR3 DNA reads TGTGCCAGCAGTTATAAGGCAGGGATAATGAACACTGAAGCTTTCTTT.

The CDR3 DNA follows: TGTGCCAGCAGCTTGGACGGCGGTACTGAAGCTTTCTTT. Translation gives CASSLDGGTEAFF. The chain carries TRBV5-5 and TRBJ1-1; D not resolved. The germline V gene encodes CDR1 SGHKS and CDR2 YYEKEE (reference sequence). This CDR3 region has 13 residues. V shed 0 bases and J shed 5 bases, with 8 bases lying between them.

This clonotype has a handful of counts. The chain uses TRBV7-9 and TRBJ2-7; 10 bases agree with TRBD1. CDR3 length: 17 residues. Germline-derived CDR1 and CDR2 are SEHNR and FQNEAQ (reference sequence). J lost 2 bases, V lost 3 bases, and 10 bases had no gene match. The CDR3: CASSFHPGTGDTYEQYF. The CDR3 DNA is TGTGCCAGCAGCTTTCACCCGGGGACAGGGGACACCTACGAGCAGTACTTC.

This chain uses TRBV2 with TRBJ2-1; D unresolved. Per the germline V gene, CDR1 is SNHLY and CDR2 is FYNNEI. The length of the CDR3 is 15 residues. Trimming cost V 6 bases and J 2 bases, with 14 bases left between them. The CDR3 region is CASSSRTDPYNEQFF. The CDR3 nucleotides are TGTGCCAGCAGCAGCAGGACCGACCCCTACAATGAGCAGTTCTTC.

The sample holds one count of this clonotype. The chain joins TRBV5-1 to TRBJ2-7, with D unresolved. V shed 0 bases and J shed 2 bases, with 12 bases lying between them. CDR1 is SGHRS and CDR2 is YFSETQ in the germline V gene. The CDR3 has 15 amino acids. The CDR3 DNA follows: TGCGCCAGCAGCTTGGGGGTCCTAACGGCCTACGAGCAGTACTTC. Protein: CASSLGVLTAYEQYF. Variable domain in full (rest from reference TRBV5-1 and TRBJ2-7): KAGVTQTPRYLIKTRGQQVTLSCSPISGHRSVSWYQQTPGQGLQFLFEYFSETQRNKGNFPGRFSGRQFSNSRSEMNVSTLELGDSALYLCASSLGVLTAYEQYFGPGTRLTVT.

This clonotype has a handful of counts. The chain links TRBV27 to TRBJ2-5; D is undetermined. Germline CDR1 is MNHEY and CDR2 is SMNVEV (reference sequence). The CDR3 has 16 residues. Trimming stripped 5 bases from V and 2 bases from J, with 18 bases between. The CDR3 spells CASSPYRSASQETQYF. Written as DNA, the CDR3 is TGTGCCAGCAGTCCCTACCGGAGCGCCTCTCAAGAGACCCAGTACTTC.

The rearrangement joins TRBV29-1 to TRBJ2-2; TRBD1 matches 9 bases. Germline CDR1 is SQVTM and CDR2 is ANQGSEA. The CDR3 extends over 15 amino acids. The V gene end was trimmed by 6 bases and the J gene end by 4 bases; junction bases not matched to a gene: 9. The CDR3 here is CSVQRTGVATGELFF. The CDR3 bases are TGCAGCGTCCAACGGACAGGGGTAGCCACCGGGGAGCTGTTTTTT.

This clonotype was picked up many times. The chain couples TRBV12-3 or TRBV12-4 to TRBJ2-5; the D gene could be TRBD1 or TRBD2 (5 bases each). Deletions cut 3 bases from V and 4 bases from J, with 6 bases between. The CDR3 is 12 amino acids. CDR3 in amino acids: CASSFGGETQYF. CDR3 coding DNA: TGTGCCAGCAGTTTTGGGGGAGAGACCCAGTACTTC.

This chain uses TRBV12-3 or TRBV12-4 with TRBJ2-7; D is ambiguous. The V gene lost 3 bases and the J gene lost 3 bases, with 6 bases spanning the gap. The CDR3 runs to 12 residues. CDR3 sequence: CASSFSNYEQYV. DNA for the CDR3: TGTGCCAGCAGTTTTTCTAACTACGAGCAGTACGTC.

Notes on this clonotype: A much larger clone differs by one base, so this may be a read error. The chain recombines TRBV6-2 or TRBV6-3 with TRBJ1-2; no firm D call. The germline V gene has CDR1 MNHEY and CDR2 SVGEGT. Deletions cut 2 bases from V and 5 bases from J, with 6 bases between. The CDR3 runs to 12 residues. The CDR3, as DNA: TGTGCCAGCAGTTACGGGGAGTATGGCTACACCTTC. Its protein is CASSYGEYGYTF.

The chain is built from TRBV7-9 and TRBJ1-4; tentatively, D is TRBD1 (6 bases). The V end was cut by 4 bases, the J end by 8 bases, with 11 bases between. The CDR3 extends over 13 amino acids. Germline V gene sequence: CDR1 SEHNR, CDR2 FQNEAQ (reference sequence). In DNA form, the CDR3 reads TGTGCCAGCAGCTCCCGGGACACCGAAAAACTGTTTTTT. It encodes CASSSRDTEKLFF.

J is TRBJ2-5 and V is TRBV18, with D perhaps assigned TRBD1 or TRBD2 (5 bases each). Trimming removed 8 bases from V and 1 base from J, with 11 bases in between. The germline gives CDR1 KGHSH, CDR2 LQKENI. The CDR3 loop spans 13 amino acids. In DNA, the CDR3 is TGTGCCAGCGCCCGGGACCTCCAAGAGACCCAGTACTTC. Its protein is CASARDLQETQYF.

The rearrangement joins TRBV5-1 to TRBJ1-2; TRBD1 might be the D (5 bases). V lost 2 bases to trimming and J lost 4 bases, with 12 bases between them. The CDR3 spans 14 residues. In germline, CDR1 is SGHRS, CDR2 YFSETQ. CDR3 loop: CASSFAGGGYGYTF. The CDR3 DNA follows: TGCGCCAGCAGCTTTGCGGGTGGGGGCTATGGCTACACCTTC. The full variable domain, rest sourced from reference TRBV5-1 and TRBJ1-2, is KAGVTQTPRYLIKTRGQQVTLSCSPISGHRSVSWYQQTPGQGLQFLFEYFSETQRNKGNFPGRFSGRQFSNSRSEMNVSTLELGDSALYLCASSFAGGGYGYTFGSGTRLTVV.

The CDR3 protein is CSGALGSGQPQHF. CDR3 DNA sequence: TGCAGTGGGGCCTTAGGGTCGGGTCAGCCCCAGCATTTT. V and J are TRBV20-1 and TRBJ1-5; D not certain. Trimming took 7 bases from V and 6 from J, leaving 16 bases between them. Germline CDR1 DFQATT, CDR2 SNEGSKA (reference sequence). The CDR3 loop spans 13 amino acids.

This chain links TRBV10-2 with TRBJ1-5; D gene unclear. Germline V lookup: CDR1 WSHSY, CDR2 SAAADI. V was trimmed by 7 bases and J by 8 bases, leaving 15 bases between them. The CDR3 covers 13 residues. In DNA form, the CDR3 reads TGCGCCAGCACGCAAGGGAGGGCTGAGCCCCAGCATTTT. Its translation is CASTQGRAEPQHF.

This clonotype was observed a handful of times. This sequence joins TRBV15 and TRBJ2-5; the D gene is possibly TRBD2 (5 bases). Looked up from germline, CDR1 is LNHNV and CDR2 is YYDKDF (reference sequence). The CDR3 covers 16 residues. V was trimmed by 0 bases and J by 4 bases, leaving 15 bases between them. The CDR3, as DNA: TGTGCCACCAGCAGAGAGACCGTCAACCGGGGAGAGACCCAGTACTTC. As protein: CATSRETVNRGETQYF.

This clonotype was seen repeatedly, ten times or more. The V call is TRBV20-1, the J call TRBJ2-1; 7 bases align to TRBD1. V shed 4 bases and J 3 bases; nucleotides not matched to a gene: 3. CDR3 length: 13 amino acids. The germline CDR1 and CDR2 sequences are DFQATT and SNEGSKA (reference sequence). The CDR3 here is CSATRTGYNEQFF. The CDR3 bases are TGCAGTGCTACTCGGACAGGCTACAATGAGCAGTTCTTC.